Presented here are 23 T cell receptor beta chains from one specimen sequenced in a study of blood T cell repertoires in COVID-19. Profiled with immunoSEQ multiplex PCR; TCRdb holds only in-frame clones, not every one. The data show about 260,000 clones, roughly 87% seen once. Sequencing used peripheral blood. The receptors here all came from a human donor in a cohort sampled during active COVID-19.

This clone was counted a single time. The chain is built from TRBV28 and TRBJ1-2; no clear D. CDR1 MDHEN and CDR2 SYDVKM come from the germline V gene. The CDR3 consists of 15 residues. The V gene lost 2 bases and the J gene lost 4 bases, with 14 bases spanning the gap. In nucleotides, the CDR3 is TGTGCCAGCAGTTTAAGTATGGGCTATACCTATGGCTACACCTTC. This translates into CASSLSMGYTYGYTF.

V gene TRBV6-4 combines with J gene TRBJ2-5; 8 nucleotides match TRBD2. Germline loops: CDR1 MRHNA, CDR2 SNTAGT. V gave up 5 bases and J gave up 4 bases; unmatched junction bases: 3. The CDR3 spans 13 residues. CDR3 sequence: CASSSLAGETQYF. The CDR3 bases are TGTGCCAGCAGTAGTCTAGCGGGAGAGACCCAGTACTTC.

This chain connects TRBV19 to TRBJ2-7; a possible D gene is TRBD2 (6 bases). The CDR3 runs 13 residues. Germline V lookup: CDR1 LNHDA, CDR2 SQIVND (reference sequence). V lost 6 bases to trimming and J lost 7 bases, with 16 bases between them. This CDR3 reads CASRGGRLMEQYF. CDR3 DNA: TGTGCCAGTAGGGGGGGTCGCCTCATGGAGCAGTACTTC. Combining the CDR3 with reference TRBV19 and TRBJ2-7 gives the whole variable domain DGGITQSPKYLFRKEGQNVTLSCEQNLNHDAMYWYRQDPGQGLRLIYYSQIVNDFQKGDIAEGYSVSREKKESFPLTVTSAQKNPTAFYLCASRGGRLMEQYFGPGTRLTVT.

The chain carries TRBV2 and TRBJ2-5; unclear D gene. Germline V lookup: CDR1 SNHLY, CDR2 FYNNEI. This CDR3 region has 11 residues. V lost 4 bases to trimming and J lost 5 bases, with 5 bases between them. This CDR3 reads CASSGRETQYF. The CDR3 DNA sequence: TGTGCCAGCAGTGGGCGGGAGACCCAGTACTTC.

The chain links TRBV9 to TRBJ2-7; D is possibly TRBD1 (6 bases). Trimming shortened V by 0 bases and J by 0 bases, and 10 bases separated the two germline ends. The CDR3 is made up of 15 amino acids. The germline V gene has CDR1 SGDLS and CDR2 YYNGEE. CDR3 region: CASSVAGQSSYEQYF. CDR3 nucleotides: TGTGCCAGCAGCGTAGCTGGACAGTCCTCCTACGAGCAGTACTTC.

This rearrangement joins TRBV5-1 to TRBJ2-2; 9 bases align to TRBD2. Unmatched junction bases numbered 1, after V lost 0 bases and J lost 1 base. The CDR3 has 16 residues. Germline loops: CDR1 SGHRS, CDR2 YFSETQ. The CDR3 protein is CASSLGLAENTGELFF. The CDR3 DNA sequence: TGCGCCAGCAGCTTGGGACTAGCGGAGAACACCGGGGAGCTGTTTTTT.

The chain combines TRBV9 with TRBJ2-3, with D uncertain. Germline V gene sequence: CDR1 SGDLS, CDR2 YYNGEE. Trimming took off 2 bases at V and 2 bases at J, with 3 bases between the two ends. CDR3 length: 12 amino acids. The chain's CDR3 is CASSVYTDTQYF. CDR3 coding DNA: TGTGCCAGCAGCGTCTACACAGATACGCAGTATTTT.

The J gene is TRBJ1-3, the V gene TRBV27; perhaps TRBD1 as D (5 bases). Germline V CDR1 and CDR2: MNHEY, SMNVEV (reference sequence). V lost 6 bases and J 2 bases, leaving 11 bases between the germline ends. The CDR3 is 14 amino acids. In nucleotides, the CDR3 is TGTGCCAGCAGCTTGGGGGGAACTGGAAACACCATATATTTT. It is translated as CASSLGGTGNTIYF.

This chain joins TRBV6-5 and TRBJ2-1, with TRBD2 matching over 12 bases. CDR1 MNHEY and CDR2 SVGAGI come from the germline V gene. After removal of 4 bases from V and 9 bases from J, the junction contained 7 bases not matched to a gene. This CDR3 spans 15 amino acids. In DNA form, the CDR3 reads TGTGCCAGCAGTTGGGCTAGCGGGGGGGCGACTGAGCAGTTCTTC. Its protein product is CASSWASGGATEQFF.

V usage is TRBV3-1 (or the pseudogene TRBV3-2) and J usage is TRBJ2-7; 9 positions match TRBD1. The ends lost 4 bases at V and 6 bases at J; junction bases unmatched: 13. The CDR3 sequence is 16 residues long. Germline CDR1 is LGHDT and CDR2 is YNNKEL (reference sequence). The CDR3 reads CASSPRAYTGGREQYF. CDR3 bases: TGTGCCAGCAGCCCTAGGGCCTATACAGGGGGCCGCGAGCAGTACTTC.

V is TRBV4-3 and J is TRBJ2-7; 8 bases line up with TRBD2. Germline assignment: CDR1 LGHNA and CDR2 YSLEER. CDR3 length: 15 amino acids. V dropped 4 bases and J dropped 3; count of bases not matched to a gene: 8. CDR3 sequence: CASSRIAGTGYEQYF. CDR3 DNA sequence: TGCGCCAGCAGCCGAATAGCGGGAACGGGCTACGAGCAGTACTTC.

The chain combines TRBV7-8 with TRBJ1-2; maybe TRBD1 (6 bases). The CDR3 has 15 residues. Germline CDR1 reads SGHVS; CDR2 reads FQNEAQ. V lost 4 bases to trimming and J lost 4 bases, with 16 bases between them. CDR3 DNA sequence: TGTGCCAGCAGCTCCCTTAGACAGGAAGGCTATGGCTACACCTTC. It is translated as CASSSLRQEGYGYTF.

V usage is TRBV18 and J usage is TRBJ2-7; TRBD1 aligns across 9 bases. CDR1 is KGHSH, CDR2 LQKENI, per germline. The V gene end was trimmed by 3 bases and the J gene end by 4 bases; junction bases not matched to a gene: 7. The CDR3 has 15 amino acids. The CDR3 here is CASSPAGTGWYEQYF. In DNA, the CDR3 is TGTGCCAGCTCACCGGCCGGGACAGGGTGGTACGAGCAGTACTTC.

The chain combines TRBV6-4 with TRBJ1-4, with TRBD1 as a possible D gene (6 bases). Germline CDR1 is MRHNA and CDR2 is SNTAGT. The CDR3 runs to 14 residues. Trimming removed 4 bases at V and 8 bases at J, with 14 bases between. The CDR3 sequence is CASSVKGVLEKLFF. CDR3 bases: TGTGCCAGCAGTGTTAAGGGGGTATTGGAAAAACTGTTTTTT.

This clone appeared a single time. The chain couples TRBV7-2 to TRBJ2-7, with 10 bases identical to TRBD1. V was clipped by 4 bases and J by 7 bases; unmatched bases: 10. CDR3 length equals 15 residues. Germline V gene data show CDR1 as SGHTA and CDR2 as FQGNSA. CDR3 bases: TGTGCCAGCAGCTCCGACAGGGGGCGAGTTAATGAGCAGTACTTC. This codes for CASSSDRGRVNEQYF.

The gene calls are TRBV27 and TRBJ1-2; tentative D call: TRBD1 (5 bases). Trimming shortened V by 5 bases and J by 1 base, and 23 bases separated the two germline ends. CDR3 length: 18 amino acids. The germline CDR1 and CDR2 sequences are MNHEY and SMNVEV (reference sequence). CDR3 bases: TGTGCCAGCAGTCCCCTGAAGGAGGGACCAACCGGTAACTATGGCTACACCTTC. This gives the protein CASSPLKEGPTGNYGYTF.

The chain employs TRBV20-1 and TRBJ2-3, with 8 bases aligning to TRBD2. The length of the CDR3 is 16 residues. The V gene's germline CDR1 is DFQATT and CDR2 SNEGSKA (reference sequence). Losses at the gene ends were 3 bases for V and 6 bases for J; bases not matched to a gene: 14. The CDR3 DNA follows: TGCAGTGCTAGTGGGAGCGTGACGGGAGGGCCGGATACGCAGTATTTT. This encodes CSASGSVTGGPDTQYF.

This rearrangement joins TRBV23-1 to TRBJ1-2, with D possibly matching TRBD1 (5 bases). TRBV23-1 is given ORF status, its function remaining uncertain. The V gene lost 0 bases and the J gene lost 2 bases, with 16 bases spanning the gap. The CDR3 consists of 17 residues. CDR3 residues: CASSQSITGVLNYGYTF. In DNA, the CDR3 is TGCGCCAGCAGTCAATCGATTACAGGAGTCCTAAACTATGGCTACACCTTC.

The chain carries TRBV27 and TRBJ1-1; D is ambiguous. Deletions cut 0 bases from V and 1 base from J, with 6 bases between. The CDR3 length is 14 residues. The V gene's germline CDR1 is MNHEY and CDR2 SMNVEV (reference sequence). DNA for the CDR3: TGTGCCAGCAGTTTATCCTCGAGGAACACTGAAGCTTTCTTT. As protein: CASSLSSRNTEAFF.

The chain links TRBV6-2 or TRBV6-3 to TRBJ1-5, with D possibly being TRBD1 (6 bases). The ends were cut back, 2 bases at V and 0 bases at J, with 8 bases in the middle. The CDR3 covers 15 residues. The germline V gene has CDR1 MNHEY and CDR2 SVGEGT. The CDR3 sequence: CASSYNRDSNQPQHF. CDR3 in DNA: TGTGCCAGCAGTTACAACAGGGATAGCAATCAGCCCCAGCATTTT.

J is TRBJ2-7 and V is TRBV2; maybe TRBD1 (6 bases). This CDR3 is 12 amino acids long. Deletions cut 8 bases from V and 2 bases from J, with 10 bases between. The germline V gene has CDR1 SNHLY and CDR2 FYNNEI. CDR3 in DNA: TGTGCCAGCGGGGACACCACCTACGAGCAGTACTTC. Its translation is CASGDTTYEQYF.

The CDR3 is CASSETSGGSYEQYF. The CDR3 DNA reads TGTGCCAGCAGCGAAACTAGCGGGGGCTCCTACGAGCAGTACTTC. The chain combines TRBV9 with TRBJ2-7; 11 nucleotides agree with TRBD2. Germline values: CDR1 SGDLS, CDR2 YYNGEE. J gave up 0 bases and V 3 bases, and 2 bases lay outside the gene matches. The CDR3 is 15 residues long.

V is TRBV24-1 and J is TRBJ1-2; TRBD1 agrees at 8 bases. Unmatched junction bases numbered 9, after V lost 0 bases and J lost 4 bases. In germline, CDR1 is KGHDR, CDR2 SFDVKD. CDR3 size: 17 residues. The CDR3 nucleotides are TGTGCCACCAGTGATTTGCCCGGGGAGACAGGGGCCTATGGCTACACCTTC. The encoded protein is CATSDLPGETGAYGYTF.